This T cell receptor (beta chain) is from a study of T cells after yellow fever vaccination (dated by TCRdb to between 2018 and 2021). With respect to the entire study: The SMART-Seq v4 Ultra Low Input RNA kit was used to prepare libraries from fractions with low cell numbers. To track T-cell clones before and after primary and booster YFV17D yellow fever vaccination, bulk TCR alpha and beta repertoires were sequenced longitudinally. The cohort comprised two healthy male donors, one aged 18 to 30 and one aged 30 to 40 years. Bulk PBMC replicates and cell subsets were isolated from blood drawn at multiple timepoints before and after both primary and secondary immunization.

General study outcomes and caveats: The secondary T-cell response was weaker than the primary response but faster, peaking on day 5 instead of day 15. Most clones expanded after primary vaccination were re-detected after the booster (96% of CD4 and approximately 85% of CD8), suggesting broad memory maintenance. Because abundant contaminating clonotypes from the bulk population could be contained in FACS-sorted repertoires, computational filtering was required. The study included only two donors, which limits how far the findings can be generalized. A small share of clonotypes occurred in both CD4 and CD8 compartments, likely arising from convergent recombination.

Data came from an Illumina NovaSeq 6000. TCR cDNA was made using 5'RACE template switching, a step that added a universal primer site and unique molecular identifiers. Priming of cDNA synthesis was performed from both the TCR alpha and TCR beta constant segments. Libraries were amplified in two PCR steps, with sample barcodes and sequencing adapters added in the second step. Sequencing of libraries was performed on Illumina HiSeq 2500 (2x100 bp) or NovaSeq (2x150 bp). The original pipeline was this. Reads were demultiplexed and collapsed into UMI consensus sequences with MIGEC, and V(D)J alignment was performed with MiXCR. Clonotypes responding to the vaccine were identified with edgeR on replicate PBMC samples, with the criteria of FDR below 0.01 and a log2 fold change above 5 up to day 15. Bulk clonotypes were assigned CD4 or CD8 identity according to which sequenced CD4 or CD8 repertoire held them at higher abundance. TCRdb took the public reads, trimmed them with fastp at Q25, ran MiXCR for clone calling and kept in-frame beta chains. Rows with a matching CDR3 protein are joined into one entry that keeps the most common DNA and genes. For this entry, the V and J calls and clone size follow TCRdb and not the study's own pipeline. This sample lists some 420,000 distinct CDR3 sequences; around 20% were detected once. The ten largest clones capture 15% to 20% of the sample.

This clonotype was found a few times. The antigen this receptor binds is unknown. No base qualities exist here, and no much larger clone lies one base off it. Its CDR3 holds 16 amino acids, cysteine through phenylalanine. Here the CDR3 DNA is all that survives: 48 bases in frame from base 1. CDR1 and CDR2 (MGHRA, YSYEKL) derive from the germline V gene. The germline V and J ends show losses of 1 base and 4 bases respectively, and no gene match explains 10 bases of the junction. This specimen's treatment or condition label, per the study, means: live attenuated yellow fever vaccine strain. At every blood-draw timepoint, two biological replicates of bulk PBMCs were collected. A standard Ficoll-Paque protocol was used to isolate PBMCs from peripheral blood. TriZol was used to extract RNA from bulk PBMCs, CD4 and CD8 fractions, and dextramer-positive and dextramer-negative fractions.

The V gene is TRBV4-1 and the J gene is TRBJ2-7; 7 bases in the junction line up with TRBD1. This receptor was identified in a man aged 18 to 30 who received the YFV17D yellow fever vaccine. The specimen comprised PBMCs, sampled before the yellow fever booster vaccination. The bases read TGCGCCAGCAGCCAAGGACGGGACAGCCAGAGTTACGAGCAGTACTTC. Translated, it reads CASSQGRDSQSYEQYF.